This is a list of T cell receptor beta chains from one sample in a study of CD8+CD57+ T cells in acquired aplastic anemia. In TCRdb, the reads were re-called with MiXCR into one record per CDR3 protein. The table has a few hundred thousand distinct CDR3 sequences, 55% to 65% seen once. Sequencing was done on a sample of sorted CD4+, CD8+, or CD8+CD57+ T cells (not recorded which) from PBMCs. These receptors all stem from a human donor with severe aplastic anemia or a healthy control (not recorded which). CDR3s include the opening cysteine and the closing phenylalanine or tryptophan. The order of the fields is D gene, clone size, J gene, V gene, CDR3 DNA, CDR3 protein. D genes are given only for firm matches. Size is omitted from some rows. Given values are once, few, many or a class for expanded clones.

d_gene: TRBD1; abundance: few; j_gene: TRBJ2-5; v_gene: TRBV10-3; CDR3nt: TGTGCCATCAGTCCGGGACAGAACCTAGAGACCCAGTACTTC; CDR3aa: CAISPGQNLETQYF
d_gene: TRBD2; abundance: few; j_gene: TRBJ2-1; v_gene: TRBV28; CDR3nt: TGTGCCAGCAGCACTAATGGGAGGGGCCCTGACAATGAGCAGTTCTTC; CDR3aa: CASSTNGRGPDNEQFF
d_gene: .; abundance: .; j_gene: TRBJ1-1; v_gene: TRBV24-1; CDR3nt: TGTGCCACCAGTAGATCCGGCACTGAAGCTTTCTTT; CDR3aa: CATSRSGTEAFF
d_gene: TRBD1; abundance: .; j_gene: TRBJ2-7; v_gene: TRBV9; CDR3nt: TGTGCCAGCAGCCCCAGGGACAGGGGCTCCTACGAGCAGTACTTC; CDR3aa: CASSPRDRGSYEQYF
d_gene: .; abundance: many; j_gene: TRBJ2-2; v_gene: TRBV7-3; CDR3nt: TGTGCCAGCAGCCTTCGACTAGGGAACACCGGGGAGCTGTTTTTT; CDR3aa: CASSLRLGNTGELFF
d_gene: .; abundance: .; j_gene: TRBJ2-1; v_gene: TRBV7-2; CDR3nt: TGTGCCAGCAGCTTCTGGGGCCACAATGAGCAGTTCTTC; CDR3aa: CASSFWGHNEQFF
d_gene: .; abundance: .; j_gene: TRBJ1-1; v_gene: TRBV2; CDR3nt: TGTGCCACCATGGACCTTTCCCTGAACCGAGCTGAAGCTTTCTTT; CDR3aa: CATMDLSLNRAEAFF
d_gene: .; abundance: .; j_gene: TRBJ2-7; v_gene: TRBV20-1; CDR3nt: TGCAGTGCCCCCTGGGGGTCAGCCTACGAGCAGTACTTC; CDR3aa: CSAPWGSAYEQYF
d_gene: TRBD1; abundance: .; j_gene: TRBJ2-7; v_gene: TRBV19; CDR3nt: TGTGCCAGCCAAGACAGGGATACTCCCTACGAGCAGTACTTC; CDR3aa: CASQDRDTPYEQYF
d_gene: .; abundance: .; j_gene: TRBJ2-6; v_gene: TRBV11-2; CDR3nt: TGTGCCAGCAGCCACTCAGGCCAGGGGCGATACTCTGGGGCCAACGTCCTGACTTTC; CDR3aa: CASSHSGQGRYSGANVLTF
d_gene: TRBD1; abundance: .; j_gene: TRBJ2-2; v_gene: TRBV24-1; CDR3nt: TGTGCCACCAGTGAATCAGGGGGCTTTACCGGGGAGCTGTTTTTT; CDR3aa: CATSESGGFTGELFF
d_gene: .; abundance: .; j_gene: TRBJ2-7; v_gene: TRBV14; CDR3nt: TGTGCCAGCAGCCAAGTTTCCTACGAGCAGTACTTC; CDR3aa: CASSQVSYEQYF
d_gene: .; abundance: .; j_gene: TRBJ2-7; v_gene: TRBV7-2; CDR3nt: TGTGCCAGCAGCTTCTCACCGGGCAGGGGGGGCGAGCAGTACTTC; CDR3aa: CASSFSPGRGGEQYF
d_gene: .; abundance: .; j_gene: TRBJ2-1; v_gene: TRBV20-1; CDR3nt: TGCAGTGCTAGTCCGTGGGAGACGTCCTACAATGAGCAGTTCTTC; CDR3aa: CSASPWETSYNEQFF
d_gene: .; abundance: .; j_gene: TRBJ2-7; v_gene: TRBV29-1; CDR3nt: TGCAGCGCAGCGCGGGACCCAGAGGAGCAGTACTTC; CDR3aa: CSAARDPEEQYF
d_gene: .; abundance: .; j_gene: TRBJ2-2; v_gene: TRBV20-1; CDR3nt: TGCAGTGCACCGCGGGAGCTGTTTTTT; CDR3aa: CSAPRELFF
d_gene: TRBD2; abundance: few; j_gene: TRBJ2-1; v_gene: TRBV20-1; CDR3nt: TGCAGTGCTGCCCCGGGACTAGCGACGCACAATGAGCAGTTCTTC; CDR3aa: CSAAPGLATHNEQFF
d_gene: TRBD2; abundance: many; j_gene: TRBJ2-2; v_gene: TRBV7-2; CDR3nt: TGTGCCAGCAGCCTCAGTGTTTGGAGCGGGGGGGTCGAGTACGGGGAGCTGTTTTTT; CDR3aa: CASSLSVWSGGVEYGELFF
d_gene: TRBD2; abundance: .; j_gene: TRBJ2-4; v_gene: TRBV2; CDR3nt: TGTGCCAGCAGGGACGGGACTAGCAGCAACATTCAGTACTTC; CDR3aa: CASRDGTSSNIQYF